The clone carrying this T cell receptor beta chain has just a few counts. The data stem from a study of response to subunit inactivated influenza vaccine. MiXCR, run by TCRdb on the RT-PCR reads, gives a single entry per CDR3 protein. The sample gives hundreds of thousands of distinct CDR3 sequences, approximately 7.1% of which show up once; 13% is in the top ten. The V gene lost 0 bases and the J gene lost 3 bases, with 9 bases spanning the gap. The CDR3 is 15 amino acids. Germline V gene lookup returns CDR1 MNHEY and CDR2 SVGAGI. This chain uses TRBV6-5 with TRBJ1-5; no definite D call. The sequence derives from a man in his fifties or sixties who received an inactivated influenza vaccine. The sequenced sample was PBMCs from blood, obtained less than 30 months after vaccination. CDR3 DNA: TGTGCCAGCAGTTACTCGAGTACAGCCAATCAGCCCCAGCATTTT. Its protein product is CASSYSSTANQPQHF.